These 26 T cell receptor beta chains originate from one sample sequenced in a study of identical twins. MiXCR, applied by TCRdb to the 5' RACE reads, yields one record per CDR3 protein. The repertoire holds 450,000 or so distinct CDR3 sequences, 20% to 30% seen once, with about 3% in the top ten. The sample was also reused in another study, on T cells expressing NK-cell markers.

Sequenced input: CD4+ T cells sorted from blood. The receptor set was obtained from a woman younger than 30 in good health.

The CDR3, as DNA: TGTGCCAGCAGCTTTCAGCCTAGCCACTCCTACAATGAGCAGTTCTTC. Its protein is CASSFQPSHSYNEQFF. V and J are TRBV7-2 and TRBJ2-1, with D possibly TRBD2 on 5 matching bases. The CDR3 length is 16 residues. The germline V and J ends were trimmed by 3 bases and 0 bases, with 12 bases remaining between them. Looked up from germline, CDR1 is SGHTA and CDR2 is FQGNSA.

The chain combines TRBV2 with TRBJ2-7; possible D gene TRBD2, 6 bases. This CDR3 has 14 amino acids. V shed 2 bases and J shed 0 bases, with 8 bases lying between them. Germline CDR1 is SNHLY and CDR2 is FYNNEI. The CDR3 coding sequence is TGTGCCAGCAGTGAATGGGACTCCTCCTACGAGCAGTACTTC. Amino acid sequence: CASSEWDSSYEQYF.

V usage is TRBV18 and J usage is TRBJ2-5, with TRBD2 as a possible D gene (6 bases). CDR1 is KGHSH and CDR2 is LQKENI in the germline V gene. V lost 3 bases and J lost 2, with 16 bases in between. CDR3 length: 16 residues. The CDR3 reads CASSPPGGLAQETQYF. Written as DNA, the CDR3 is TGTGCCAGCTCACCTCCCGGGGGACTTGCTCAAGAGACCCAGTACTTC.

V gene TRBV30 combines with J gene TRBJ2-7; 11 bases are a match to TRBD2. In germline, CDR1 is GTSNPN, CDR2 SVGIG (reference sequence). J gave up 3 bases and V 3 bases, and 4 bases lay outside the gene matches. The CDR3 spans 14 residues. CDR3 bases: TGTGCCTGGAGCCTAGCGGGAGGTTACTACGAGCAGTACTTC. Translated, it gives CAWSLAGGYYEQYF.

This clonotype has more than one count but fewer than ten. The chain combines TRBV20-1 with TRBJ1-2, with D unclear. This CDR3 spans 10 amino acids. Germline CDR1 and CDR2: DFQATT and SNEGSKA (reference sequence). Trimming shortened V by 6 bases and J by 6 bases, and 8 bases separated the two germline ends. DNA for the CDR3: TGCAGTGCCTCAGACGATGGCTACACCTTC. This sequence encodes CSASDDGYTF.

The chain links TRBV24-1 to TRBJ2-6; the match to TRBD2 covers 7 bases. CDR1 is KGHDR and CDR2 is SFDVKD in the germline V gene. This CDR3 contains 20 residues. Losses at the gene ends were 9 bases for V and 0 bases for J; bases not matched to a gene: 19. Written as DNA, the CDR3 is TGTGCCACCCCACATAAGGGGACTAAAATAGACCTCTCTGGGGCCAACGTCCTGACTTTC. This translates into CATPHKGTKIDLSGANVLTF.

The J gene is TRBJ2-5, the V gene TRBV9, with 7 bases matching TRBD1. The V gene's germline CDR1 is SGDLS and CDR2 YYNGEE. The CDR3 is 14 amino acids. Germline trimming cut 6 bases from V and 2 bases from J; bases unmatched to any gene: 7. This chain's CDR3 is CASTKQGQQETQYF. The CDR3, as DNA: TGTGCCAGCACCAAACAGGGGCAACAAGAGACCCAGTACTTC.

The J gene is TRBJ2-5, the V gene TRBV7-9; D remains unclear. Trimming pared 3 bases from V and 7 bases from J, leaving 9 bases between. The germline V gene has CDR1 SEHNR and CDR2 FQNEAQ (reference sequence). The CDR3 runs to 12 residues. The CDR3 bases are TGTGCCAGCAGCTTGAACTTAAGGACCCAGTACTTC. Translation gives CASSLNLRTQYF.

The V gene is TRBV5-5, the J gene TRBJ2-5, with a possible D match to TRBD1 (6 bases). The CDR3 covers 15 residues. V gave up 0 bases and J gave up 5 bases, with 14 bases separating them. Germline V gene lookup returns CDR1 SGHKS and CDR2 YYEKEE (reference sequence). The CDR3 region has the DNA TGTGCCAGCAGCTTGGACAGGGTCTATCAGGAGACCCAGTACTTC. Encoded protein: CASSLDRVYQETQYF. The full variable domain, completed using reference TRBV5-5 and TRBJ2-5, is DAGVTQSPTHLIKTRGQQVTLRCSPISGHKSVSWYQQVLGQGPQFIFQYYEKEERGRGNFPDRFSARQFPNYSSELNVNALLLGDSALYLCASSLDRVYQETQYFGPGTRLLVL.

This clonotype was detected only a few times. The rearrangement links TRBV7-9 to TRBJ1-4; 8 nucleotides agree with TRBD1. Trimming at V came to 6 bases and at J to 8 bases, leaving 5 bases not matched to a gene. The CDR3 runs to 13 residues. Germline CDR1 is SEHNR and CDR2 is FQNEAQ (reference sequence). Here the CDR3 reads CASRATGGEKLFF. For the CDR3, the DNA is TGTGCCAGCAGAGCTACAGGGGGAGAAAAACTGTTTTTT.

This clonotype was picked up a small number of times. In DNA form, the CDR3 reads TGTGCCAGCAGTTACTACGGACAAAGCACAGATACGCAGTATTTT. Protein: CASSYYGQSTDTQYF. V is TRBV6-2 or TRBV6-3 and J is TRBJ2-3, with D maybe TRBD1 (5 bases). This CDR3 is built from 15 residues. The ends were cut back, 1 base at V and 0 bases at J, with 8 bases in the middle. Germline CDR1 is MNHEY and CDR2 is SVGEGT.

The chain has TRBV29-1 and TRBJ1-4, with D hard to call. CDR1 SQVTM and CDR2 ANQGSEA come from the germline V gene. V lost 7 bases and J 5 bases, leaving 23 bases between the germline ends. This CDR3 is 16 amino acids long. The CDR3 is CSAIIGLTSLNEKLFF. The CDR3 DNA reads as TGCAGCGCTATTATCGGACTCACGTCGTTAAATGAAAAACTGTTTTTT.

This clonotype is a singleton in its sample. The rearrangement links TRBV9 to TRBJ2-1, with D perhaps matching TRBD1 or TRBD2 (6 bases each). CDR1 is SGDLS and CDR2 is YYNGEE in the germline V gene. The CDR3 runs 15 residues. V gave up 0 bases and J gave up 5 bases, with 12 bases separating them. The CDR3 DNA reads as TGTGCCAGCAGCGTAGGGCCGGGGGCGAACAATGAGCAGTTCTTC. Translation gives CASSVGPGANNEQFF.

The table lists this clonotype with many counts. The chain links TRBV12-3 or TRBV12-4 to TRBJ1-2; TRBD1 is a possible D gene (6 bases). This CDR3 has 13 amino acids. The germline V and J ends were trimmed by 6 bases and 5 bases, with 13 bases remaining between them. The CDR3 DNA is TGTGCCAGCAGCCCTACAGGGATGTATGGCTACACCTTC. This encodes CASSPTGMYGYTF.

J is TRBJ2-3 and V is TRBV5-1; 7 bases are a match to TRBD2. Germline CDR1 and CDR2: SGHRS and YFSETQ. After removal of 4 bases from V and 2 bases from J, the junction contained 13 bases not matched to a gene. CDR3 length: 17 amino acids. The CDR3 sequence: CASSVQPGLKITDTQYF. CDR3 nucleotides: TGCGCCAGCAGCGTGCAACCGGGACTAAAAATCACAGATACGCAGTATTTT.

This rearrangement joins TRBV5-1 to TRBJ1-6; unclear D gene. Trimming stripped 3 bases from V and 8 bases from J, with 12 bases between. Germline assignment: CDR1 SGHRS and CDR2 YFSETQ. The CDR3 totals 14 residues. CDR3 coding DNA: TGCGCCAGCAGCTCTAGACATGCGGATTCACCCCTCCACTTT. Translated, it gives CASSSRHADSPLHF.

The CDR3 loop reads CASTIAGGYHEQYF. The CDR3 DNA follows: TGTGCCAGCACTATAGCGGGAGGGTACCACGAGCAGTACTTC. This rearrangement joins TRBV6-2 or TRBV6-3 to TRBJ2-7; 11 bases align to TRBD2. Losses at the gene ends were 7 bases for V and 5 bases for J; bases not matched to a gene: 7. This CDR3 is built from 14 residues. Germline V lookup: CDR1 MNHEY, CDR2 SVGEGT.

This chain uses TRBV7-3 with TRBJ2-3, with D perhaps matching TRBD2 (6 bases). Trimming took off 4 bases at V and 6 bases at J, with 11 bases between the two ends. This CDR3 is 13 amino acids long. The germline V gene encodes CDR1 SGHTA and CDR2 FQGTGA. The CDR3 DNA is TGTGCCAGCAGCTCGCCTGGAGGGGATACGCAGTATTTT. It is translated as CASSSPGGDTQYF.

The V call is TRBV4-3, the J call TRBJ2-3; 9 bases line up with TRBD2. With V trimmed by 1 base and J by 4 bases, 6 bases remained unmatched. Germline CDR1 LGHNA, CDR2 YSLEER. This CDR3 is 16 amino acids long. For the CDR3, the DNA is TGCGCCAGCAGCCAAGTAATAGCGGGAGTGGCAGATACGCAGTATTTT. This encodes CASSQVIAGVADTQYF.

This clonotype occurred a few times. Here the CDR3 DNA reads TGTGCCAGCAGCTTATATAGGGGGACCACTGAAGCTTTCTTT. Translating it yields CASSLYRGTTEAFF. This chain joins TRBV7-2 and TRBJ1-1; D possibly corresponds to TRBD1 (6 bases). The length of the CDR3 is 14 residues. Trimming pared 2 bases from V and 4 bases from J, leaving 11 bases between. Germline CDR1 SGHTA, CDR2 FQGNSA. Supplemented by reference TRBV7-2 and TRBJ1-1, the full variable domain reads GAGVSQSPSNKVTEKGKDVELRCDPISGHTALYWYRQSLGQGLEFLIYFQGNSAPDKSGLPSDRFSAERTGGSVSTLTIQRTQQEDSAVYLCASSLYRGTTEAFFGQGTRLTVV.

This chain connects TRBV6-5 to TRBJ2-7; 7 nucleotides agree with TRBD1. CDR1 and CDR2 from the germline V gene are MNHEY and SVGAGI. The CDR3 is made up of 15 amino acids. V dropped 0 bases and J dropped 6; count of bases not matched to a gene: 8. The CDR3 here is CASSYSTQGIGEQYF. CDR3 DNA sequence: TGTGCCAGCAGTTACTCTACACAGGGGATCGGCGAGCAGTACTTC.

The chain joins TRBV10-3 to TRBJ2-1, with D maybe TRBD2 (6 bases). V was cut by 4 bases and J by 5 bases, with 15 bases left in between. The CDR3 is made up of 15 amino acids. CDR1 and CDR2 from the germline V gene are ENHRY and SYGVKD. As DNA, the CDR3 is TGTGCCATCAGTGTTTCCGGGACTGGTCACAATGAGCAGTTCTTC. Residues: CAISVSGTGHNEQFF.

This chain links TRBV5-1 with TRBJ2-3; possible D gene TRBD2, 5 bases. Trimming stripped 0 bases from V and 5 bases from J, with 13 bases between. Germline V CDR1 and CDR2: SGHRS, YFSETQ. The CDR3 is made up of 15 amino acids. The chain's CDR3 is CASSLVVSREDTQYF. The CDR3 DNA reads as TGCGCCAGCAGCTTGGTAGTTAGTCGGGAAGATACGCAGTATTTT.

V gene TRBV19 combines with J gene TRBJ2-3, with D maybe TRBD2 (6 bases). Trimming removed 1 base from V and 4 bases from J, with 15 bases in between. CDR1 and CDR2 (germline): LNHDA, SQIVND (reference sequence). CDR3 length: 16 amino acids. The chain's CDR3 is CASSIAGGSPPDTQYF. In DNA form, the CDR3 reads TGTGCCAGTAGTATAGCAGGAGGGAGTCCACCAGATACGCAGTATTTT.

This clonotype was observed a few times. The chain carries TRBV12-3 or TRBV12-4 and TRBJ1-3; tentative D call: TRBD1 (5 bases). The CDR3 runs to 15 residues. Trimming took 7 bases from V and 0 from J, leaving 13 bases between them. CDR3 in DNA: TGTGCCAGCAAGGGACCACTGTACTCTGGAAACACCATATATTTT. This codes for CASKGPLYSGNTIYF.

The chain is built from TRBV12-5 and TRBJ2-3; D gene ambiguous. CDR1 is LGHNT, CDR2 FRNRAP, per germline. Between the trimmed V and J ends, which lost 1 base and 3 bases, there was a span of 11 bases. The CDR3 consists of 15 residues. In DNA form, the CDR3 reads TGTGCTAGTGGTTTGGCCGTCGGGTTGACAGATACGCAGTATTTT. It specifies CASGLAVGLTDTQYF.